The text below deals with one TCR beta chain. This sample was included in a study of CD8 T cells in Susac syndrome. Random hexamers were used to reverse transcribe roughly 0.45 to 1 ug of RNA. Amplification of TCR beta CDR3 by immunoSEQ multiplex PCR spanned 54 Vbeta and 13 Jbeta. Each CDR3 protein is one row after TCRdb ran MiXCR on the immunoSEQ multiplex PCR reads. The table lists 190,000 or so distinct CDR3 sequences, more than 90% of them singletons. TEMRA cells were FACS-enriched, unlike CD8+ and CD4+ T cells, which were negatively isolated. Sequenced input: CD4+ T cells from PBMCs. The sequence derives from a human donor with multiple sclerosis.

The CDR3 sequence is CASSLSQTYEQYF. In DNA, the CDR3 is TGCGCCAGCAGCTTGAGTCAGACCTACGAGCAGTACTTC. The chain links TRBV5-1 to TRBJ2-7, with unresolved D. The CDR3 consists of 13 residues. CDR1 and CDR2 from the germline V gene are SGHRS and YFSETQ. V was shortened by 1 base and J by 2 bases, with 7 bases between the two germline ends.